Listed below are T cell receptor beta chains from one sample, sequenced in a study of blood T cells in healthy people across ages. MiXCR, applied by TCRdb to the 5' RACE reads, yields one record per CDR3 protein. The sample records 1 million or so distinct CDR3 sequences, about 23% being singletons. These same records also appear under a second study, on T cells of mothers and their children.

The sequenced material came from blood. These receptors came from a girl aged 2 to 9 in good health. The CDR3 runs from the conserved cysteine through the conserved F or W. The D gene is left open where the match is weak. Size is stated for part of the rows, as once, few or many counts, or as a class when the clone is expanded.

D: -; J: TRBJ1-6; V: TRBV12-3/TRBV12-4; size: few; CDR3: CASSEKKSPLHF; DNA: TGTGCCAGCAGTGAAAAGAAATCACCCCTCCACTTT
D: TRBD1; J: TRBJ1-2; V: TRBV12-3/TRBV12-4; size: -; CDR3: CASRLQGEWGYTF; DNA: TGTGCCAGCAGATTACAGGGGGAATGGGGCTACACCTTC
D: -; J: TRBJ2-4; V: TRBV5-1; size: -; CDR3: CASSLFGEANPQYF; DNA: TGCGCCAGCAGCTTGTTTGGGGAGGCAAACCCTCAGTACTTC
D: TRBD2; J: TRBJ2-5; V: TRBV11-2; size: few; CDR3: CASSSGESGRAFSQETQCF; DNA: TGTGCCAGCAGCTCCGGCGAGAGCGGGAGGGCCTTCTCCCAAGAGACCCAGTGCTTC
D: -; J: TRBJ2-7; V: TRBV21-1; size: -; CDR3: CASSKFEVSYEQYF; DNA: TGTGCCAGCAGCAAATTTGAGGTCTCCTACGAGCAGTACTTC
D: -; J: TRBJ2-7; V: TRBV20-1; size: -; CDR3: CSASPVGYEQYF; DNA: TGCAGTGCTAGCCCAGTCGGCTACGAGCAGTACTTC
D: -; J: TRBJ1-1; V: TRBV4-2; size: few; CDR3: CASSLESWANTEALF; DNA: TGTGCCAGCAGCCTCGAGTCTTGGGCGAACACTGAAGCTCTCTTT
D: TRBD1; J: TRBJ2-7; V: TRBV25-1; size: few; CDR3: CASSEAGQGPSYEQYF; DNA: TGTGCCAGCAGTGAGGCTGGACAGGGCCCTAGCTACGAGCAGTACTTC
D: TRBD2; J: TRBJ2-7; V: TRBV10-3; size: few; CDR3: CAIGLLTGGPYEQYF; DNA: TGTGCCATCGGGCTGCTCACGGGAGGTCCCTACGAGCAGTACTTC
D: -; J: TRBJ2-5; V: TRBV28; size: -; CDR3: CASSLLEEQETQYF; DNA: TGTGCCAGCAGTTTATTGGAGGAACAAGAGACCCAGTACTTC
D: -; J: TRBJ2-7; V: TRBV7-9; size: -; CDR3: CASSLGGLQYEQYF; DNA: TGTGCCAGCAGCTTAGGAGGACTCCAGTACGAGCAGTACTTC
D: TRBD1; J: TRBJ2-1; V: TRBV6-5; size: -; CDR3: CASSYRDRGSTYSYNEQFF; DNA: TGTGCCAGCAGTTACCGGGACAGGGGTTCTACCTACTCCTACAATGAGCAGTTCTTC
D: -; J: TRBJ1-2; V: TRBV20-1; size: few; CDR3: CSAVGWGIQTGYGHTF; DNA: -
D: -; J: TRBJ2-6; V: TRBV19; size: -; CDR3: CASAGTPSGGANVLTF; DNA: TGTGCCAGCGCCGGGACTCCCTCGGGGGGGGCCAACGTCCTGACTTTC
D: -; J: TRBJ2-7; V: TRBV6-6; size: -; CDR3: CASIWTADSYEQYF; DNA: TGTGCCAGCATATGGACGGCAGACTCCTACGAGCAGTACTTC
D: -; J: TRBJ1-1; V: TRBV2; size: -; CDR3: CASIPGSGISTAAFF; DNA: TGTGCCAGCATCCCGGGTTCGGGGATCTCAACGGCGGCTTTCTTT
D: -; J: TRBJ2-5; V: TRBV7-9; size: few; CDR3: CASSLAVRGETQYF; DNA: TGTGCCAGCAGCTTAGCTGTCCGCGGAGAGACCCAGTACTTC
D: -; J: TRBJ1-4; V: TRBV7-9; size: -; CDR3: CASTLEGFSANEKLFF; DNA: TGTGCCAGCACCTTAGAGGGATTCTCGGCTAATGAAAAACTGTTTTTT
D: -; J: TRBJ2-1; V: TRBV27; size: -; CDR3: CASSLKGGGEQFF; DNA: TGTGCCAGCAGTTTAAAGGGGGGCGGTGAGCAGTTCTTC
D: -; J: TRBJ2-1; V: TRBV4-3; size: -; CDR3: CASSQSRTEQFF; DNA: TGCGCCAGCAGCCAGTCCAGGACTGAGCAGTTCTTC
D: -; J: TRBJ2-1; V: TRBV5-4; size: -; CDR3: CASSPGMGQFF; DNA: TGTGCCAGCAGTCCCGGAATGGGGCAGTTCTTC
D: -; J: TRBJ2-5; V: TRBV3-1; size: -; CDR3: CASSPGPSTKQYF; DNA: TGTGCCAGCAGCCCCGGGCCCTCCACGAAGCAGTACTTC
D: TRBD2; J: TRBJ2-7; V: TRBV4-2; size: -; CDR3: CASSQGEGDYEQYF; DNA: TGTGCCAGCAGCCAAGGGGAGGGAGACTACGAGCAGTACTTC